These 20 T cell receptor beta chains originate from one sample sequenced in a study of blood T cell repertoires in COVID-19. The repertoire was sequenced with immunoSEQ multiplex PCR; TCRdb's copy has only in-frame clones and lacks some. The sample consists of tens of thousands of clones, about 91% of them appearing once. The sample comprised peripheral blood. The receptors were sampled from a woman aged 80 or over with acute or convalescent COVID-19.

The chain is built from TRBV30 and TRBJ2-3; D might be TRBD2 (5 bases). The CDR3 spans 13 residues. Trimming took 1 base from V and 3 from J, leaving 8 bases between them. Germline assignment: CDR1 GTSNPN and CDR2 SVGIG (reference sequence). As DNA, the CDR3 is TGTGCCTGGAGTGGGACTGGGACAGATACGCAGTATTTT. Its translation is CAWSGTGTDTQYF.

V usage is TRBV6-2 or TRBV6-3 and J usage is TRBJ1-2; D unresolved. Germline CDR1 MNHEY, CDR2 SVGEGT. Trimming took off 0 bases at V and 2 bases at J, with 16 bases between the two ends. CDR3 length: 17 residues. This chain's CDR3 is CASSYSVLYTENYGYTF. In DNA, the CDR3 is TGTGCCAGCAGTTACTCTGTCCTCTACACAGAGAACTATGGCTACACCTTC.

This rearrangement joins TRBV6-5 to TRBJ1-2, with D tentatively TRBD1 (6 bases). This CDR3 spans 13 amino acids. The germline V and J ends were trimmed by 8 bases and 4 bases, with 14 bases remaining between them. Per the germline V gene, CDR1 is MNHEY and CDR2 is SVGAGI. The chain's CDR3 is CASRRTDAYGYTF. The CDR3 nucleotides are TGTGCCAGCCGAAGGACAGACGCCTATGGCTACACCTTC.

V is TRBV2 and J is TRBJ1-6, with a weak D call TRBD1 (5 bases). CDR1 is SNHLY, CDR2 FYNNEI, per germline. The CDR3 runs 15 residues. The V gene lost 4 bases and the J gene lost 10 bases, with 17 bases spanning the gap. The CDR3 nucleotides are TGTGCCAGCAGTGGGTTCGCGGGACGAGGGTCACCCCTCCACTTT. The encoded protein is CASSGFAGRGSPLHF.

The sample holds one count of this clone. The V gene is TRBV27, the J gene TRBJ2-3; TRBD2 might be the D (5 bases). The CDR3 has 15 amino acids. Deletions cut 5 bases from V and 0 bases from J, with 12 bases between. The germline gives CDR1 MNHEY, CDR2 SMNVEV (reference sequence). The CDR3 is CASSGLARSTDTQYF. CDR3 nucleotide sequence: TGTGCCAGCAGTGGGCTAGCTAGGAGCACAGATACGCAGTATTTT.

This rearrangement joins TRBV15 to TRBJ1-2; D ambiguous. The CDR3 sequence is 12 residues long. The V end lost 7 bases, the J end lost 6 bases, and 12 bases lay between the germline ends. Germline assignment: CDR1 LNHNV and CDR2 YYDKDF (reference sequence). Here the CDR3 DNA reads TGTGCCACCACCTCCGGGTGGGATGGCTACACCTTC. This gives the protein CATTSGWDGYTF.

This clone has a handful of counts. J is TRBJ2-2 and V is TRBV6-6; TRBD2 matches at 8 bases. The CDR3 runs 17 residues. V dropped 5 bases and J dropped 4; count of bases not matched to a gene: 12. Germline loops: CDR1 MNHNY, CDR2 SVGAGI (reference sequence). The CDR3, as DNA: TGTGCCAGCAGTCCCCAGGCCGGCGGGGGGATCACCGGGGAGCTGTTTTTT. Protein sequence: CASSPQAGGGITGELFF.

The chain recombines TRBV11-2 with TRBJ2-5, with TRBD2 matching over 8 bases. V lost 3 bases to trimming and J lost 5 bases; unmatched junction nucleotides: 8. Germline CDR1 and CDR2: SGHAT and FQNNGV. The CDR3 is made up of 15 amino acids. The CDR3 DNA reads as TGTGCCAGCAGCTTCGGCGAGCGGGAGTCGGAGACCCAGTACTTC. The encoded protein is CASSFGERESETQYF.

The V call is TRBV29-1, the J call TRBJ1-2; TRBD1 matches at 9 bases. The ends lost 1 base at V and 4 bases at J; junction bases unmatched: 13. There are 17 residues in the CDR3. Germline lookup yields CDR1 SQVTM and CDR2 ANQGSEA. The chain's CDR3 is CSVEAFSPGQGIYGYTF. Written as DNA, the CDR3 is TGCAGCGTTGAAGCCTTTTCCCCGGGACAGGGTATCTATGGCTACACCTTC. The full variable domain, in which reference TRBV29-1 and TRBJ1-2 provide the parts outside the CDR3, is SAVISQKPSRDICQRGTSLTIQCQVDSQVTMMFWYRQQPGQSLTLIATANQGSEATYESGFVIDKFPISRPNLTFSTLTVSNMSPEDSSIYLCSVEAFSPGQGIYGYTFGSGTRLTVV.

The rearrangement uses TRBV7-9 and TRBJ2-1; 11 bases match TRBD2. The CDR3 spans 14 residues. With 3 bases clipped from V and 8 bases from J, the junction kept 3 bases outside the gene matches. Looked up from germline, CDR1 is SEHNR and CDR2 is FQNEAQ (reference sequence). CDR3 region: CASSLLAGGYEQFF. CDR3 sequence (DNA): TGTGCCAGCAGCTTGCTAGCGGGAGGTTATGAGCAGTTCTTC.

V is TRBV19 and J is TRBJ1-3; 8 bases are a match to TRBD1. CDR1 is LNHDA, CDR2 SQIVND, per germline (reference sequence). J gave up 4 bases and V 8 bases, and 7 bases lay outside the gene matches. The CDR3 consists of 14 residues. The CDR3 region is CASWTGRNGNTIYF. CDR3 nucleotides: TGTGCCAGTTGGACAGGGCGAAACGGAAACACCATATATTTT.

The chain has TRBV20-1 and TRBJ2-5; 8 bases match TRBD1. Germline V gene data show CDR1 as DFQATT and CDR2 as SNEGSKA (reference sequence). V shed 3 bases, J shed 7 bases, and the junction held 10 bases outside the gene matches. The CDR3 spans 14 residues. CDR3 sequence: CSASTGGKAGTQYF. The DNA for the CDR3 is TGCAGTGCTAGTACAGGGGGGAAAGCAGGGACCCAGTACTTC.

V usage is TRBV11-2 and J usage is TRBJ2-1, with 8 positions matching TRBD2. The CDR3 length is 15 residues. The germline gives CDR1 SGHAT, CDR2 FQNNGV. V shed 3 bases and J 7 bases; nucleotides not matched to a gene: 8. The CDR3 is CASSFESGSANEQFF. CDR3 in DNA: TGTGCCAGCAGCTTTGAAAGCGGGAGTGCGAATGAGCAGTTCTTC.

The chain uses TRBV6-5 and TRBJ1-2; D unresolved. V dropped 0 bases and J dropped 2 bases, with 13 bases sitting between them. The CDR3 loop spans 16 amino acids. CDR1 MNHEY and CDR2 SVGAGI come from the germline V gene. CDR3 protein: CASSYSSNLRNYGYTF. The CDR3 nucleotides read TGTGCCAGCAGTTACTCGAGTAATCTAAGAAACTATGGCTACACCTTC.

The chain is built from TRBV6-2 or TRBV6-3 and TRBJ2-1; no firm D call. Germline CDR1 MNHEY, CDR2 SVGEGT. This CDR3 region has 15 residues. Between the trimmed V and J ends, which lost 0 bases and 6 bases, there was a span of 12 bases. The CDR3 is CASSYSVVLSNEQFF. DNA for the CDR3: TGTGCCAGCAGTTACTCGGTAGTCCTGAGCAATGAGCAGTTCTTC.

The chain combines TRBV6-2 or TRBV6-3 with TRBJ1-5; tentative D call: TRBD1 (5 bases). The germline V and J ends were trimmed by 4 bases and 3 bases, with 19 bases remaining between them. The CDR3 totals 17 residues. Per the germline V gene, CDR1 is MNHEY and CDR2 is SVGEGT. CDR3 sequence: CASSFPKGPQNNQPQHF. The CDR3 nucleotides read TGTGCCAGCAGTTTCCCGAAGGGGCCCCAAAACAATCAGCCCCAGCATTTT.

V usage is TRBV3-1 (or the pseudogene TRBV3-2) and J usage is TRBJ2-1; 7 bases map to TRBD2. J was trimmed by 0 bases and V by 1 base; bases with no gene match: 3. CDR1 is LGHDT, CDR2 YNNKEL, per germline (reference sequence). CDR3 size: 16 residues. In nucleotides, the CDR3 is TGTGCCAGCAGCCAAGTGGGGGGGAGCTCCTACAATGAGCAGTTCTTC. It codes for CASSQVGGSSYNEQFF.

This rearrangement joins TRBV30 to TRBJ2-1, with a possible D match to TRBD2 (6 bases). Germline CDR1 GTSNPN, CDR2 SVGIG (reference sequence). This CDR3 has 12 amino acids. Trimming cost V 3 bases and J 6 bases, with 9 bases left between them. For the CDR3, the DNA is TGTGCCTGGAGACTGGGGGGCAATGAGCAGTTCTTC. This sequence encodes CAWRLGGNEQFF.

The rearrangement joins TRBV7-2 to TRBJ1-1; D call uncertain. CDR1 and CDR2 from the germline V gene are SGHTA and FQGNSA. Between the trimmed V and J ends, which lost 4 bases and 1 base, there was a span of 13 bases. CDR3 length equals 15 residues. CDR3 in DNA: TGTGCCAGCAGCTCACACGTGACAAGGAACACTGAAGCTTTCTTT. Its translation: CASSSHVTRNTEAFF.

The V and J genes are TRBV11-2 and TRBJ2-5; D possibly corresponds to TRBD1 (5 bases). Trimming left V 8 bases short and J 1 base short, with 17 bases between. The germline CDR1 and CDR2 sequences are SGHAT and FQNNGV. The CDR3 is made up of 15 amino acids. The CDR3 protein is CASSGGSGLQETQYF. CDR3 DNA sequence: TGTGCCAGCTCTGGCGGATCAGGGCTCCAAGAGACCCAGTACTTC. Filled out from reference TRBV11-2 and TRBJ2-5, the complete variable domain reads EAGVAQSPRYKIIEKRQSVAFWCNPISGHATLYWYQQILGQGPKLLIQFQNNGVVDDSQLPKDRFSAERLKGVDSTLKIQPAKLEDSAVYLCASSGGSGLQETQYFGPGTRLLVL.